The T cell receptor beta chain under discussion was sequenced for a study of early T cells in non-severe SARS-CoV-2 infection. Study information: Sequencing of bulk RNA from unsorted whole blood was done, without chain pairing.

Researchers attached unique molecular identifiers to individual cDNA molecules. One entry per CDR3 protein, called by TCRdb with MiXCR from the 5' RACE reads. The sample records 45,000 to 75,000 distinct CDR3 sequences, around 5.2% being singletons. Findings and limits, study-wide: A preference for anti-spike CD8 responses marked VDJdb matching, which missed private and CD4 specificities.

At least ten counts were recorded for this clonotype. Antigen unknown. CDR1 is GTSNPN, CDR2 SVGIG, per germline (reference sequence). This CDR3 comprises 16 residues. V was trimmed by 0 bases and J by 6 bases, leaving 18 bases between them. The genes are TRBV30 and TRBJ1-5, with D perhaps matching TRBD1 (5 bases). The sequencing sample was made of whole blood. This receptor was identified in an adult who was a healthcare worker with PCR-confirmed SARS-CoV-2 infection or an uninfected control (not recorded which). CDR3 in amino acids: CAWSVRTSRGIQPQHF. The CDR3 nucleotides read TGTGCCTGGAGTGTAAGGACAAGCCGAGGAATTCAGCCCCAGCATTTT.